This TCR beta chain appears in the sequencing data of a study of blood T cell repertoires in COVID-19. A note on this clone: Other DNA sequences in this sample translate to the same CDR3.

Repertoires were generated with immunoSEQ multiplex PCR, while TCRdb's copy carries only in-frame clones and drops some. Of 270,000 or so clones detected, approximately 89% appear once; the ten largest clones hold around 2.4%. Individuals drawn from 20 to 30 US areas were about 18 to 90 years old. V was trimmed by 1 base and J by 4 bases, leaving 5 bases between them. CDR3 length: 13 amino acids. The chain employs TRBV12-3 or TRBV12-4 and TRBJ1-5; D gene ambiguous. Sequenced material: PBMCs or T cells enriched from blood (not recorded which). The clonotype was recovered from a woman aged 18-29 years who had recovered from COVID-19. The CDR3: CASSLDGNQPQHF. The CDR3 coding sequence is TGTGCCAGCAGTTTAGACGGGAATCAGCCCCAGCATTTT.